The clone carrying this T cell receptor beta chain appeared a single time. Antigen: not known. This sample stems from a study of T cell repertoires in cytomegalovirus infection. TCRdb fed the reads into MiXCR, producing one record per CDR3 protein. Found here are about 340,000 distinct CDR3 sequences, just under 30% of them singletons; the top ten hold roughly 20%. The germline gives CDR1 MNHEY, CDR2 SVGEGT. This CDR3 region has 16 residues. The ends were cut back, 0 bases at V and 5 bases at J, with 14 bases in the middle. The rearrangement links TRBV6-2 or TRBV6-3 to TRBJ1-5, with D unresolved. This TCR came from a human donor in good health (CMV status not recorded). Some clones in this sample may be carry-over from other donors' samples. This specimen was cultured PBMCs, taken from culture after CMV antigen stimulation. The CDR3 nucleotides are TGTGCCAGCAGTTACTCGGCTCAACTCAGAGATCAGCCCCAGCATTTT. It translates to CASSYSAQLRDQPQHF.